The table lists the clone carrying this TCR beta chain with a few counts. Its antigen is unknown. V shed 7 bases and J shed 3 bases, with 13 bases lying between them. The CDR3 runs to 14 residues. Germline loops: CDR1 LNHDA, CDR2 SQIVND (reference sequence). This sample was included in a study of CD4 T cells in relation to SARS-CoV-2 and coronaviruses. Whole-study findings and limits: Each donor contributed either pre-pandemic or post-infection samples, not both. Monoreactive clones expanded significantly more to SARS-CoV-2 than crossreactive clones did.

Unexposed donor CD4+ T cells date from 2011-2018, before the COVID-19 pandemic. After about ten days of culture, CD4+ T cells were isolated. Cells permitting, SARS-CoV-2 S/N and four cold-coronavirus spikes were tested on unexposed-donor CD4+ T cells. Profiled with immunoSEQ multiplex PCR; TCRdb holds only in-frame clones, not every one. The profile shows around 25,000 clones, 76% of them singletons. The V gene is TRBV19, the J gene TRBJ2-1; D ambiguous. The TCR sequence derives from a human donor in good health. The sample comprised CD4+ T cells from PBMCs, cultured in vitro. The CDR3 DNA sequence: TGTGCCAGTAACCTAGGAGATGGCTACAATGAGCAGTTCTTC. Translated, it gives CASNLGDGYNEQFF.